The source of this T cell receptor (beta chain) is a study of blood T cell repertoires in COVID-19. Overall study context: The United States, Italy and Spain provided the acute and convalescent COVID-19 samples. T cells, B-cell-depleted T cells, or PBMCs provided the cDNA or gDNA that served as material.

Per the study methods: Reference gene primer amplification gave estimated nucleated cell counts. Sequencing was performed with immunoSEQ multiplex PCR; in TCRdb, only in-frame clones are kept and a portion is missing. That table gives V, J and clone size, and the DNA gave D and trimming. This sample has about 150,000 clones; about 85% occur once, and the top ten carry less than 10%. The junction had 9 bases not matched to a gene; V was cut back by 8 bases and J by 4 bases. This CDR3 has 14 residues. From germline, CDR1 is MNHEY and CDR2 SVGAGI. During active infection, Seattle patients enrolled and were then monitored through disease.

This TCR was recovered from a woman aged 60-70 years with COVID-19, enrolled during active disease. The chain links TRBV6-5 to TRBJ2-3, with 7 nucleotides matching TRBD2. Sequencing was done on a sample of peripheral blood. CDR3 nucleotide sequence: TGTGCCAGCGTAGCAGCGGGGAGAGCAGATACGCAGTATTTT. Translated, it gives CASVAAGRADTQYF.